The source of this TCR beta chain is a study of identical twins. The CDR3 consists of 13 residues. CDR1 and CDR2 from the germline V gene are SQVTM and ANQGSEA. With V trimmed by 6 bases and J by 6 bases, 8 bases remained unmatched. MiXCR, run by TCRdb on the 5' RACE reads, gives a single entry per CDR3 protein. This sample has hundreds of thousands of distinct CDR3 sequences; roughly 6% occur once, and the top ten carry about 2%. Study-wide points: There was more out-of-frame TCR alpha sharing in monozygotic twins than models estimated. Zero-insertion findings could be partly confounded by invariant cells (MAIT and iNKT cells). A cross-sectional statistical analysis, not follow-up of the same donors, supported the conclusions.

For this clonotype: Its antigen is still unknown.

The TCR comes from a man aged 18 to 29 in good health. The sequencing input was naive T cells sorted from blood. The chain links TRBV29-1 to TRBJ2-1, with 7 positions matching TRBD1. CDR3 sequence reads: CSVGLGQTNEQFF. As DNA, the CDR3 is TGCAGCGTCGGCCTGGGACAGACCAATGAGCAGTTCTTC.